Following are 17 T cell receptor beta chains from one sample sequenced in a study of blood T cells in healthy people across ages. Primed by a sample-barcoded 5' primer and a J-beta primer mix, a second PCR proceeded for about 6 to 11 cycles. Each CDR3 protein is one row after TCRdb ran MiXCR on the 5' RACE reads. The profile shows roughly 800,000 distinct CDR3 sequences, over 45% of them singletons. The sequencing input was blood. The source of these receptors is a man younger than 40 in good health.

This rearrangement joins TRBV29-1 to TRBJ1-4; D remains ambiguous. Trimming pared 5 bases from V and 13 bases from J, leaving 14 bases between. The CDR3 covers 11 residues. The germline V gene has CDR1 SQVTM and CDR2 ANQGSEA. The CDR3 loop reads CSVWARLGLFF. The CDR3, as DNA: TGCAGCGTTTGGGCCCGGTTGGGACTGTTTTTT. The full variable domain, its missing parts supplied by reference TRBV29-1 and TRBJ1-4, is SAVISQKPSRDICQRGTSLTIQCQVDSQVTMMFWYRQQPGQSLTLIATANQGSEATYESGFVIDKFPISRPNLTFSTLTVSNMSPEDSSIYLCSVWARLGLFFGSGTQLSVL.

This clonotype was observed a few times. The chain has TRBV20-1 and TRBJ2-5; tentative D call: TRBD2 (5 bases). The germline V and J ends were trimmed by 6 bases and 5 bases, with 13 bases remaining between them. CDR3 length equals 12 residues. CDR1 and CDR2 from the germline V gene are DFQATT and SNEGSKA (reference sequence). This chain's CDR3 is CSARRLGETQYF. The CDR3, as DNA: TGCAGTGCGAGGAGGCTAGGGGAGACCCAGTACTTC.

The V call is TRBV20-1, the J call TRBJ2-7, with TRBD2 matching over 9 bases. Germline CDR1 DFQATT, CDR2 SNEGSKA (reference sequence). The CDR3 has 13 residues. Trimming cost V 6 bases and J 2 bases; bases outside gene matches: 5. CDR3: CSATLAGAYEQYF. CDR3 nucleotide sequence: TGCAGTGCGACTTTAGCGGGGGCCTACGAGCAGTACTTC.

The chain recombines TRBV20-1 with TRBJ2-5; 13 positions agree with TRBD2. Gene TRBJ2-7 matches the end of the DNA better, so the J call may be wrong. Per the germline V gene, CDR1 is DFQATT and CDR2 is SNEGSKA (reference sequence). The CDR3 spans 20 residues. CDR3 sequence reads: CSARDINNPGTSGNLYEQYF. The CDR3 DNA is TGCAGTGCTAGAGACATAAATAATCCCGGGACTAGCGGGAACCTCTACGAGCAGTACTTC.

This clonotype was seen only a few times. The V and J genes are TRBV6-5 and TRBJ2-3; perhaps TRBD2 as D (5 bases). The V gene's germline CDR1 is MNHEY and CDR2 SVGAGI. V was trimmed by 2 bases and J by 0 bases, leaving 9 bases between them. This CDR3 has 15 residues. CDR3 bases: TGTGCCAGCAGTTACCAAGGACTTAGCACAGATACGCAGTATTTT. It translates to CASSYQGLSTDTQYF.

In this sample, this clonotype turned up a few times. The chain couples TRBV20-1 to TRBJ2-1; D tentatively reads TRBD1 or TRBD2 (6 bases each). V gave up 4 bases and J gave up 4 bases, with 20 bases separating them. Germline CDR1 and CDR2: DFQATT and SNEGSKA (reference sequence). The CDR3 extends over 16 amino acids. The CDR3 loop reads CSATPGGTNFYNEQFF. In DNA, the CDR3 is TGCAGTGCTACCCCCGGAGGGACAAACTTTTACAATGAGCAGTTCTTC.

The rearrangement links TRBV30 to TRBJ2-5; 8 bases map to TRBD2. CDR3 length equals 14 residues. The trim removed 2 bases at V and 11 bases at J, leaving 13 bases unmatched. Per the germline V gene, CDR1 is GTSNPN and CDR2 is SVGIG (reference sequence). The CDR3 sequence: CAWSTASRAGEQYF. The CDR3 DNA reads TGTGCCTGGAGTACGGCAAGTAGAGCGGGGGAGCAGTACTTC.

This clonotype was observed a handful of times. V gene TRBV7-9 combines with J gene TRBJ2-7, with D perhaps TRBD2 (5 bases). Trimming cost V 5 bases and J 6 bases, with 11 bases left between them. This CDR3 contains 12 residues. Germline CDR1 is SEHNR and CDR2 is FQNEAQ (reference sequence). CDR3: CASSLGLSEQYF. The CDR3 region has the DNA TGTGCCAGCAGCCTCGGACTCTCCGAGCAGTACTTC.

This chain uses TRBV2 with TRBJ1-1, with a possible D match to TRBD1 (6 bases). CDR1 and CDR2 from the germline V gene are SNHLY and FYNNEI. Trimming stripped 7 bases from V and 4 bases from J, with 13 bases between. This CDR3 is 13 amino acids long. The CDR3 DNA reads TGTGCCAGCACGGGGGCTAAACTCACTGAAGCTTTCTTT. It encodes CASTGAKLTEAFF.

CDR3 in DNA: TGTGCCAGCAGCCAAATTCTTCGGCGTCAAAATGAGCAGTTCTTC. Its protein product is CASSQILRRQNEQFF. The chain has TRBV14 and TRBJ2-1; D ambiguous. CDR1 is SGHDN, CDR2 FVKESK, per germline. V lost 2 bases to trimming and J lost 7 bases, with 15 bases between them. The CDR3 extends over 15 amino acids.

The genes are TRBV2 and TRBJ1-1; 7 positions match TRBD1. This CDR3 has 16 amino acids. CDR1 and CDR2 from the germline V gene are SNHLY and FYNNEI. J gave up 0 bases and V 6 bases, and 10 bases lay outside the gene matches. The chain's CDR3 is CASSRRSTGVNTEAFF. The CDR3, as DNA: TGTGCCAGCAGCCGCAGAAGTACAGGGGTGAACACTGAAGCTTTCTTT.

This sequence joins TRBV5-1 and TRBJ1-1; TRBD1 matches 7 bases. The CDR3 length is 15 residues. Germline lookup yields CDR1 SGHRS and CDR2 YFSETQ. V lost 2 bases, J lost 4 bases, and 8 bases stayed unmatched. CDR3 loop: CASSFGGQVGTEAFF. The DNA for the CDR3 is TGCGCCAGCAGCTTCGGAGGACAGGTGGGCACTGAAGCTTTCTTT.

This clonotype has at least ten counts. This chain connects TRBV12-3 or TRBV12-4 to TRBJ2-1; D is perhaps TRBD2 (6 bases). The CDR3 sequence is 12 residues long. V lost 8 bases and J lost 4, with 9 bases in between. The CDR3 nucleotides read TGTGCCAGCTCGAGCGGGTACAATGAGCAGTTCTTC. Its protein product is CASSSGYNEQFF.

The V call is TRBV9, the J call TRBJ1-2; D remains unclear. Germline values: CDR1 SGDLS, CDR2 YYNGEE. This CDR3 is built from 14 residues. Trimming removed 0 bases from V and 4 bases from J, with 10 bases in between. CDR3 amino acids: CASSVEEARYGYTF. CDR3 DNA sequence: TGTGCCAGCAGCGTAGAGGAGGCTCGCTATGGCTACACCTTC.

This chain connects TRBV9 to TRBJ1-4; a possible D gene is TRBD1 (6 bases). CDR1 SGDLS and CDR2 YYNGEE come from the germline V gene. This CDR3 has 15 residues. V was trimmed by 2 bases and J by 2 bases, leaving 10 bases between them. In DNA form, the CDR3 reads TGTGCCAGCAGCGTTGGGGGCAGCACTAATGAAAAACTGTTTTTT. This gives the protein CASSVGGSTNEKLFF. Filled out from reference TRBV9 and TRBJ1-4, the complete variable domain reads DSGVTQTPKHLITATGQRVTLRCSPRSGDLSVYWYQQSLDQGLQFLIQYYNGEERAKGNILERFSAQQFPDLHSELNLSSLELGDSALYFCASSVGGSTNEKLFFGSGTQLSVL.

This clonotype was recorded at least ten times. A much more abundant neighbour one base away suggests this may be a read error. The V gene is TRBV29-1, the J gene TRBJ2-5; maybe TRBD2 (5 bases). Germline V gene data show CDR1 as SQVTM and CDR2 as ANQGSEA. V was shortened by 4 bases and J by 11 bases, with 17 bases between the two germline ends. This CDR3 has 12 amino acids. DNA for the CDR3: TGCAGCGTTGTGTTATGGGGAGATGAGCAGTACTTC. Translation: CSVVLWGDEQYF.

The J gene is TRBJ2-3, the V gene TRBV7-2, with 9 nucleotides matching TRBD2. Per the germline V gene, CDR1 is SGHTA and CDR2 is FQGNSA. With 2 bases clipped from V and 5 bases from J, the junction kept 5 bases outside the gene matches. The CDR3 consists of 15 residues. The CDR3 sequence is CASSLLAGEVDTQYF. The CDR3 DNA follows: TGTGCCAGCAGCTTATTAGCGGGAGAAGTAGATACGCAGTATTTT.